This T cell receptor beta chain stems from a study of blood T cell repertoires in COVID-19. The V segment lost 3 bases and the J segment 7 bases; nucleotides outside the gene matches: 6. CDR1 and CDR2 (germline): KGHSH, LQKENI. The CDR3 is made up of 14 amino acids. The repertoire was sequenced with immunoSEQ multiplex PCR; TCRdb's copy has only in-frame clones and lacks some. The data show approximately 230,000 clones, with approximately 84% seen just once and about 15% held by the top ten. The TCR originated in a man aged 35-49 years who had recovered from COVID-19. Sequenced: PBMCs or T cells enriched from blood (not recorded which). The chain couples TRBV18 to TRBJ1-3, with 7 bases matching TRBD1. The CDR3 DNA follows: TGTGCCAGCTCACCTCGACAGGGTGGGAACACCATATATTTT. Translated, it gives CASSPRQGGNTIYF.